This entry describes one T cell receptor beta chain. The CDR3 extends over 12 amino acids. CDR1 and CDR2 (germline): MDHEN, SYDVKM. V was pared by 6 bases and J by 1 base, with 6 bases between. This sample stems from a study of blood T cell repertoires in COVID-19. Sequenced by immunoSEQ multiplex PCR; TCRdb stores in-frame clones only, minus some. The sample has 250,000 to 350,000 clones; around 91% are singletons. The sequence was obtained from a woman aged 55-70 years with acute or convalescent COVID-19. The V call is TRBV28, the J call TRBJ1-2, with D perhaps matching TRBD1 (5 bases). Sequenced material: peripheral blood. CDR3 residues: CASRQGNYGYTF. The CDR3 region has the DNA TGTGCCAGCAGGCAGGGTAACTATGGCTACACCTTC.